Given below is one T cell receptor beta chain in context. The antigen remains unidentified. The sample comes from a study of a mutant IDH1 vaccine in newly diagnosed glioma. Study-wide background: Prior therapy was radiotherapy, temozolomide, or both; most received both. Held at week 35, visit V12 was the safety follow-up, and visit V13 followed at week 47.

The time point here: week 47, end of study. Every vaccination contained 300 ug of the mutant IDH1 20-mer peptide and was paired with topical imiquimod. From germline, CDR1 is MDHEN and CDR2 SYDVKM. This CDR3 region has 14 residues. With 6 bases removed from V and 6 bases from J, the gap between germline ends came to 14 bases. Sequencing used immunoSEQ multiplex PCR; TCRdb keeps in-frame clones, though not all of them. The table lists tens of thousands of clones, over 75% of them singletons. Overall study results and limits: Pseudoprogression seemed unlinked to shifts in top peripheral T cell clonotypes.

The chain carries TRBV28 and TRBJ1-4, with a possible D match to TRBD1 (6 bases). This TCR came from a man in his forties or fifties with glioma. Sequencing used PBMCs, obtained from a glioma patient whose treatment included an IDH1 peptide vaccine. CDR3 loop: CASSQGTGHEKLFF. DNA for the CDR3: TGTGCCAGCAGCCAGGGAACAGGGCATGAAAAACTGTTTTTT.